The present TCR beta chain was sequenced within a study of T-cell memory formation after mild COVID-19. There are a few counts of this clonotype. Via MiXCR, TCRdb re-called the 5' RACE reads, giving one row per CDR3 protein. The sample includes 240,000 or so distinct CDR3 sequences, 8% to 9.5% of them seen just once. The CDR3 loop spans 13 amino acids. Unmatched junction bases numbered 6, after V lost 8 bases and J lost 8 bases. This sequence joins TRBV12-3 or TRBV12-4 and TRBJ2-1; 10 bases fit TRBD2. The clonotype comes from a young man who had mild COVID-19 (a few samples of this study predate the infection). Cell type and time point are not known. The sample taken for sequencing was PBMCs or a T cell subset sorted from them (not recorded which). Written as DNA, the CDR3 is TGTGCCAGCCAGCGGGGGGGCATCCATGAGCAGTTCTTC. Protein: CASQRGGIHEQFF.